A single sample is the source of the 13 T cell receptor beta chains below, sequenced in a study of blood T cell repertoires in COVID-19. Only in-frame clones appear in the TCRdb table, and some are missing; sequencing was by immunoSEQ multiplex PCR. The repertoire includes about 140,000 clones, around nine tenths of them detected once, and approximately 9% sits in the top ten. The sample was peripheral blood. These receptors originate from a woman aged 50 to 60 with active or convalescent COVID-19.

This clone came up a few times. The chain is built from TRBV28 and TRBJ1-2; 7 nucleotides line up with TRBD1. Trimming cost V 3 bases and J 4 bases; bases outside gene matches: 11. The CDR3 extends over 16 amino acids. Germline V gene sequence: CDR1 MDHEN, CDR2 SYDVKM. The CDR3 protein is CASSFPTRGSFYGYTF. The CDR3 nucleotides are TGTGCCAGCAGTTTCCCGACCAGGGGGAGCTTCTATGGCTACACCTTC.

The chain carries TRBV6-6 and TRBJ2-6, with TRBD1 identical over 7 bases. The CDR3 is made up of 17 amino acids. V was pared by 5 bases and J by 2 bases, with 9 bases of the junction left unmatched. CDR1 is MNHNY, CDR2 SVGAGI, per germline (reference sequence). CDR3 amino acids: CASSRRGLVPGANVLTF. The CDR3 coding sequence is TGTGCCAGCAGTCGTAGGGGGCTGGTGCCTGGGGCCAACGTCCTGACTTTC.

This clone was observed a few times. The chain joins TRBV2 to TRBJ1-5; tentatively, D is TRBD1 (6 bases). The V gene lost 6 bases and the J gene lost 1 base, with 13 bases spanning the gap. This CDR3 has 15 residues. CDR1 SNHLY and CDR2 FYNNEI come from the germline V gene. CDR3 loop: CASRGNRVSNQPQHF. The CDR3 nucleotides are TGTGCCAGCAGGGGGAACAGGGTGAGCAATCAGCCCCAGCATTTT.

CDR3 sequence reads: CASSLIHRETQYF. In nucleotides, the CDR3 is TGTGCCAGCAGCTTGATACACAGAGAGACCCAGTACTTC. This chain connects TRBV5-8 to TRBJ2-5, with no clear D. This CDR3 is built from 13 residues. The V end was cut by 1 base, the J end by 4 bases, with 8 bases between. From germline, CDR1 is SGHTS and CDR2 YDEGEE.

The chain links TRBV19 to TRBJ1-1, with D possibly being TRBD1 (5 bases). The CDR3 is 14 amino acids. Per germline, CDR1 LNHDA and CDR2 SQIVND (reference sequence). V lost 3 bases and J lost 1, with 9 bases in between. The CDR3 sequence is CASSISGQNTEAFF. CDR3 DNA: TGTGCCAGTAGTATTTCAGGACAGAACACTGAAGCTTTCTTT.

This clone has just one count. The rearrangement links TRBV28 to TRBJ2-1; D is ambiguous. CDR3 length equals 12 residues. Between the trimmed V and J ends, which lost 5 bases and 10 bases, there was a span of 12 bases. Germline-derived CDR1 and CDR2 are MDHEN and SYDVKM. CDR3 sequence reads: CASSVSFLEQFF. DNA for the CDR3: TGTGCCAGCAGTGTCTCGTTCTTGGAGCAGTTCTTC. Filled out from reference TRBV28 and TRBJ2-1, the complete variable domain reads DVKVTQSSRYLVKRTGEKVFLECVQDMDHENMFWYRQDPGLGLRLIYFSYDVKMKEKGDIPEGYSVSREKKERFSLILESASTNQTSMYLCASSVSFLEQFFGPGTRLTVL.

The CDR3 spells CASSLKPAGDTEAFF. CDR3 nucleotides: TGTGCCAGCAGCTTAAAACCGGCAGGGGACACTGAAGCTTTCTTT. The rearrangement links TRBV7-3 to TRBJ1-1, with D maybe TRBD1 (6 bases). This CDR3 comprises 15 residues. The V and J ends lost 1 base and 3 bases respectively, with 12 bases between them. Germline V gene data show CDR1 as SGHTA and CDR2 as FQGTGA.

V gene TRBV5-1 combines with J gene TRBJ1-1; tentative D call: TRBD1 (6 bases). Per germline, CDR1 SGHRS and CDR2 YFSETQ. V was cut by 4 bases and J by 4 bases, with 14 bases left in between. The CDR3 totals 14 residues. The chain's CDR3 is CASSPRGRGTEAFF. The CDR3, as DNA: TGCGCCAGCAGCCCCAGGGGTCGGGGCACTGAAGCTTTCTTT.

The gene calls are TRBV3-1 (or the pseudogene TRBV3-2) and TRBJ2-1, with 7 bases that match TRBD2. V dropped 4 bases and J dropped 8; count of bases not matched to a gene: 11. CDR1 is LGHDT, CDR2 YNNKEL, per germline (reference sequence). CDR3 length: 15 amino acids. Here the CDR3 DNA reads TGTGCCAGCAGCCTGGGCGGGAGAGTAAAGGATGAGCAGTTCTTC. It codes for CASSLGGRVKDEQFF.

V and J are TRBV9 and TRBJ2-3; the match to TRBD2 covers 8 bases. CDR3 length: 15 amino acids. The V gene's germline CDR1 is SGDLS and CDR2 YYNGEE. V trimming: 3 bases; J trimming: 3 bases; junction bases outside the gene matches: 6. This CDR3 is CASSAGTSRTDTQYF. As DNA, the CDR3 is TGTGCCAGCAGCGCAGGGACTAGTAGAACAGATACGCAGTATTTT.

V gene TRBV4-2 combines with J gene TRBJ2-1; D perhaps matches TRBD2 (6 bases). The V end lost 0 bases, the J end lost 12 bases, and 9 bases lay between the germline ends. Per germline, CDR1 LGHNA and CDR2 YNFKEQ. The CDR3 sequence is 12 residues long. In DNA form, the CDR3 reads TGTGCCAGCAGCCAAGATCCGGGGGTGCAGTTCTTC. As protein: CASSQDPGVQFF.

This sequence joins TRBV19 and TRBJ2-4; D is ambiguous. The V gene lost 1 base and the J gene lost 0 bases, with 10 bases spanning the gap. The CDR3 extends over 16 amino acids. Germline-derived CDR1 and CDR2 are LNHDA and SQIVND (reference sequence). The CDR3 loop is CASSIGGSLAKNIQYF. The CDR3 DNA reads TGTGCCAGTAGTATAGGAGGCAGTCTAGCCAAAAACATTCAGTACTTC.

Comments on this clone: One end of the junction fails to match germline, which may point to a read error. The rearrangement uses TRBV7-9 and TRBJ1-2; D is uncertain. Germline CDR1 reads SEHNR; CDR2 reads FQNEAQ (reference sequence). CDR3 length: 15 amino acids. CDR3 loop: CASSLALRSNDGYTF. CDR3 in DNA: TGTGCCAGCAGCTTAGCGCTCCGCAGTAACGATGGCTACACCTTC.